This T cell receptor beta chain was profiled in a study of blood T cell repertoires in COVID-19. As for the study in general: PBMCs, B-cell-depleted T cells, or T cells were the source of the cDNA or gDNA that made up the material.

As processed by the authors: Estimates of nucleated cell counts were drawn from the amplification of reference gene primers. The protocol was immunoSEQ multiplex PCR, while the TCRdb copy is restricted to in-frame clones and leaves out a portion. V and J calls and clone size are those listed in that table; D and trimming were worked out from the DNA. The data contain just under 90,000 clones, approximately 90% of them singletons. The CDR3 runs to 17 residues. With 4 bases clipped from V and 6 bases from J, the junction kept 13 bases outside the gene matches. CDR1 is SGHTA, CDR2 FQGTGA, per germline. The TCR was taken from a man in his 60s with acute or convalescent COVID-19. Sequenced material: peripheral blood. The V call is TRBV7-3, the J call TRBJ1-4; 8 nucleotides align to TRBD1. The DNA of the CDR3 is TGTGCCAGCAGCTCCCGGGACAGGTCCCATAGTCATGAAAAACTGTTTTTT. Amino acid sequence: CASSSRDRSHSHEKLFF.